These 23 T cell receptor beta chains came from one sample sequenced in a study of PD-1 blockade in classical Hodgkin lymphoma. Method: immunoSEQ multiplex PCR; TCRdb's copy keeps in-frame clones and lacks some. The data hold some 93,000 clones, with 75% to 90% observed a single time. Every patient had relapsed following autologous stem cell transplantation, and cohorts differed in brentuximab vedotin exposure. Sequenced here: peripheral blood mononuclear cells (PBMCs), sampled before the second cycle of nivolumab. These receptor sequences come from a human donor with classical Hodgkin lymphoma.

J is TRBJ2-3 and V is TRBV11-2; 7 nucleotides align to TRBD2. CDR1 and CDR2 (germline): SGHAT, FQNNGV. J was trimmed by 1 base and V by 2 bases; bases with no gene match: 3. The CDR3 length is 15 residues. For the CDR3, the DNA is TGTGCCAGCAGCTTATATACTAGCGGCACAGATACGCAGTATTTT. Its translation is CASSLYTSGTDTQYF.

This rearrangement joins TRBV7-9 to TRBJ2-1; D possibly corresponds to TRBD1 (6 bases). The CDR3 runs to 15 residues. Germline CDR1 is SEHNR and CDR2 is FQNEAQ (reference sequence). The V end lost 5 bases, the J end lost 4 bases, and 15 bases lay between the germline ends. CDR3 sequence reads: CASSPTGTIYNEQFF. The CDR3 DNA reads as TGTGCCAGCAGCCCCACCGGGACAATTTACAATGAGCAGTTCTTC.

The chain has TRBV7-2 and TRBJ2-7; the D gene is possibly TRBD2 (6 bases). V was trimmed by 4 bases and J by 0 bases, leaving 16 bases between them. Germline loops: CDR1 SGHTA, CDR2 FQGNSA. The CDR3 spans 16 residues. CDR3 in amino acids: CASSSTGTRLSYEQYF. The DNA of the CDR3 is TGTGCCAGCAGCTCGACCGGGACTCGTCTCTCCTACGAGCAGTACTTC.

The chain employs TRBV6-5 and TRBJ2-1, with a possible D match to TRBD1 (5 bases). The V end lost 6 bases, the J end lost 2 bases, and 11 bases lay between the germline ends. This CDR3 has 14 amino acids. CDR1 MNHEY and CDR2 SVGAGI come from the germline V gene. CDR3 protein: CASRGVTPYNEQFF. In DNA form, the CDR3 reads TGTGCCAGCAGAGGGGTAACACCCTACAATGAGCAGTTCTTC.

V gene TRBV20-1 combines with J gene TRBJ2-3; D gene uncertain. Germline V gene data show CDR1 as DFQATT and CDR2 as SNEGSKA (reference sequence). This CDR3 spans 10 amino acids. Trimming stripped 6 bases from V and 4 bases from J, with 5 bases between. The CDR3 DNA follows: TGCAGTGCCATGTCAGATACGCAGTATTTT. This gives the protein CSAMSDTQYF.

The genes are TRBV27 and TRBJ2-2, with D maybe TRBD2 (6 bases). Germline V CDR1 and CDR2: MNHEY, SMNVEV (reference sequence). CDR3 size: 17 residues. V lost 6 bases and J 5 bases, leaving 22 bases between the germline ends. The CDR3 DNA reads as TGTGCCAGCAGACCTCTAAACCGAGTGGAGGGGACCGGGGAGCTGTTTTTT. Translation gives CASRPLNRVEGTGELFF.

This chain joins TRBV4-1 and TRBJ2-6; a possible D gene is TRBD1 (7 bases). V was trimmed by 0 bases and J by 0 bases, leaving 15 bases between them. This CDR3 spans 19 amino acids. CDR1 and CDR2 (germline): MGHRA, YSYEKL. Written as DNA, the CDR3 is TGCGCCAGCAGCCAAGAAGGAGGGGGCACCGGCTCTGGGGCCAACGTCCTGACTTTC. Protein: CASSQEGGGTGSGANVLTF.

V usage is TRBV4-1 and J usage is TRBJ2-4, with 7 bases fitting TRBD1. Germline V CDR1 and CDR2: MGHRA, YSYEKL. This CDR3 contains 18 residues. Trimming took 1 base from V and 0 from J; bases not matched to a gene: 9. The CDR3 here is CASSQVPWTGRAKNIQYF. CDR3 nucleotide sequence: TGCGCCAGCAGCCAAGTACCCTGGACAGGTAGAGCCAAAAACATTCAGTACTTC.

The chain carries TRBV5-1 and TRBJ2-1; D might be TRBD2 (6 bases). V lost 4 bases and J lost 2, with 10 bases in between. The germline CDR1 and CDR2 sequences are SGHRS and YFSETQ. The CDR3 is 14 amino acids. DNA for the CDR3: TGCGCCAGCAGCGCGGGACTTCCCTACAATGAGCAGTTCTTC. It yields the protein CASSAGLPYNEQFF.

The chain uses TRBV20-1 and TRBJ2-2, with a possible D match to TRBD2 (5 bases). Germline V lookup: CDR1 DFQATT, CDR2 SNEGSKA (reference sequence). There are 11 residues in the CDR3. With 6 bases removed from V and 4 bases from J, the gap between germline ends came to 6 bases. CDR3 amino acids: CSAEATGELFF. The CDR3 nucleotides read TGCAGTGCGGAGGCCACCGGGGAGCTGTTTTTT.

V gene TRBV5-1 combines with J gene TRBJ2-5; 15 bases map to TRBD2. This CDR3 is 17 amino acids long. The V gene's germline CDR1 is SGHRS and CDR2 YFSETQ. V shed 2 bases, J shed 5 bases, and the junction held 7 bases outside the gene matches. The CDR3: CASSFGLAGGPGETQYF. Here the CDR3 DNA reads TGCGCCAGCAGCTTTGGACTAGCGGGGGGGCCCGGTGAGACCCAGTACTTC.

The genes are TRBV5-1 and TRBJ2-3, with a possible D match to TRBD1 (6 bases). The CDR3 loop spans 15 amino acids. Deletions cut 4 bases from V and 4 bases from J, with 16 bases between. In germline, CDR1 is SGHRS, CDR2 YFSETQ. The CDR3 sequence: CASSVGGRSADTQYF. As DNA, the CDR3 is TGCGCCAGCAGCGTAGGGGGACGGTCCGCAGATACGCAGTATTTT.

J is TRBJ1-4 and V is TRBV7-9; TRBD1 aligns across 9 bases. CDR3 length: 14 residues. Trimming at V came to 3 bases and at J to 5 bases, leaving 1 base not matched to a gene. Germline CDR1 SEHNR, CDR2 FQNEAQ (reference sequence). This chain's CDR3 is CASSFGQGNEKLFF. CDR3 nucleotide sequence: TGTGCCAGCAGCTTTGGACAGGGGAATGAAAAACTGTTTTTT.

This clone was detected only once. The V gene is TRBV9, the J gene TRBJ2-5, with TRBD2 matching 14 bases. This CDR3 has 15 amino acids. V gave up 4 bases and J gave up 5 bases; unmatched junction bases: 4. The germline CDR1 and CDR2 sequences are SGDLS and YYNGEE. This CDR3 is CASSPGTSGSETQYF. In DNA, the CDR3 is TGTGCCAGCAGCCCTGGGACTAGCGGGAGTGAGACCCAGTACTTC.

The chain couples TRBV27 to TRBJ2-1; D possibly uses TRBD1 or TRBD2 (5 bases each). CDR1 is MNHEY, CDR2 SMNVEV, per germline (reference sequence). The V and J ends lost 8 bases and 9 bases respectively, with 17 bases between them. The CDR3 loop spans 13 amino acids. CDR3 nucleotide sequence: TGTGCCAGCCGGGATATATCAAGGGGTGAGCAGTTCTTC. Its protein is CASRDISRGEQFF.

The chain links TRBV19 to TRBJ2-1; 9 bases line up with TRBD2. Per germline, CDR1 LNHDA and CDR2 SQIVND (reference sequence). The CDR3 runs 15 residues. Trimming removed 5 bases from V and 5 bases from J; junction bases left unmatched: 7. The CDR3 spells CASSRSSGSHNEQFF. The CDR3 DNA reads as TGTGCCAGTAGTCGTAGTAGCGGGAGCCACAATGAGCAGTTCTTC.

The chain combines TRBV15 with TRBJ2-5; D might be TRBD1 (6 bases). The tail of the sequence fits TRBJ2-7 better, so the J call may be wrong. Germline V gives CDR1 LNHNV, CDR2 YYDKDF (reference sequence). The CDR3 has 14 residues. CDR3 nucleotides: TGTGCCACCAGCAGAGCCCAGGGGACCTACGAGCAGTACTTC. Its protein product is CATSRAQGTYEQYF.

The gene calls are TRBV6-5 and TRBJ2-5; TRBD2 aligns across 7 bases. This CDR3 is 14 amino acids long. The V segment lost 5 bases and the J segment 0 bases; nucleotides outside the gene matches: 3. Germline V gives CDR1 MNHEY, CDR2 SVGAGI. CDR3 DNA sequence: TGTGCCAGCAGTCGTCTAGCGGACCAAGAGACCCAGTACTTC. It is translated as CASSRLADQETQYF.

V usage is TRBV28 and J usage is TRBJ2-5, with TRBD2 as a possible D gene (5 bases). The CDR3 covers 14 residues. Trimming removed 3 bases at V and 5 bases at J, with 13 bases between. The V gene's germline CDR1 is MDHEN and CDR2 SYDVKM. The CDR3 sequence: CASSFLAMEETQYF. As DNA, the CDR3 is TGTGCCAGCAGTTTTCTAGCTATGGAGGAGACCCAGTACTTC.

The V call is TRBV19, the J call TRBJ2-1, with D tentatively TRBD2 (6 bases). The CDR3 consists of 16 residues. V shed 4 bases and J shed 4 bases, with 17 bases lying between them. The germline V gene has CDR1 LNHDA and CDR2 SQIVND (reference sequence). CDR3 loop: CASSTTRAGHYNEQFF. The CDR3 region has the DNA TGTGCCAGTAGTACCACCCGAGCGGGCCATTACAATGAGCAGTTCTTC.

J is TRBJ2-1 and V is TRBV6-5; 8 bases agree with TRBD2. CDR3 length: 15 amino acids. Per the germline V gene, CDR1 is MNHEY and CDR2 is SVGAGI. The J segment lost 7 bases and the V segment lost 2 bases, leaving 7 bases of the junction unmatched. The CDR3 sequence is CASSYRLREVNEQFF. The CDR3 DNA follows: TGTGCCAGCAGTTACCGGTTGCGGGAGGTGAATGAGCAGTTCTTC.

The J gene is TRBJ1-5, the V gene TRBV6-1; tentative D call: TRBD1 (6 bases). There are 14 residues in the CDR3. V lost 3 bases, J lost 7 bases, and 13 bases lay in between. Looked up from germline, CDR1 is MNHNS and CDR2 is SASEGT. The CDR3 nucleotides are TGTGCCAGCAGTGACTCAAGGACAGCGCAGCCCCAGCATTTT. It encodes CASSDSRTAQPQHF.

The chain links TRBV18 to TRBJ2-2, with 8 bases aligning to TRBD1. The V segment lost 7 bases and the J segment 5 bases; nucleotides outside the gene matches: 9. CDR3 length: 15 residues. The germline gives CDR1 KGHSH, CDR2 LQKENI. In DNA, the CDR3 is TGTGCCAGCTGGCGGGACAGGACCGTAACCGGGGAGCTGTTTTTT. Its protein product is CASWRDRTVTGELFF.